This paragraph covers one T cell receptor (beta chain) sequence. Its antigen is unidentified. This sample was taken from a study of cytomegalovirus exposure and HLA in healthy donors. Study-wide results and limits: In a later analysis, across HLA loci, associated TCR counts were highest for DRB1, lowest for HLA-C. The records held CMV serostatus as the only immune exposure information.

Donors had nominal health at sampling but likely had unrecorded immune exposures. The CDR3 runs to 16 residues. V shed 4 bases and J 5 bases; nucleotides not matched to a gene: 12. Germline V lookup: CDR1 SGHRS, CDR2 YFSETQ. PCR was performed using 60 Vbeta and 13 Jbeta primers. This table comes from immunoSEQ multiplex PCR, and its TCRdb copy is limited to in-frame clones, with some not included. The table shows more than 100,000 clones, with roughly 82% occurring only once. The sample comprised PBMCs. This receptor was identified in a human donor in good health. This chain links TRBV5-1 with TRBJ2-3; 8 bases are a match to TRBD2. The CDR3 nucleotides read TGCGCCAGCAGCCCTTTCTCAAGCGGGAGTGGAGATACGCAGTATTTT. Encoded protein: CASSPFSSGSGDTQYF.